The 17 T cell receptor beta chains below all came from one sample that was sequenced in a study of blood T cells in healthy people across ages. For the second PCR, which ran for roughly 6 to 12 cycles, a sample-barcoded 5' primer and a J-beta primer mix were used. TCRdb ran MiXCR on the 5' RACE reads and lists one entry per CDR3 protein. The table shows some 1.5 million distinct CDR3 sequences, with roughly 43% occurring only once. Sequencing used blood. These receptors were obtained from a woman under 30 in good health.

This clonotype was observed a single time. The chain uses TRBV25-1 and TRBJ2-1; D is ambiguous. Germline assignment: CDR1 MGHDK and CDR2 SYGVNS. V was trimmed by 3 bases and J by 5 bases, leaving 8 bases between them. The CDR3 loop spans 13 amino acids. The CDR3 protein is CASSDWLNNEQFF. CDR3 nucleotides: TGTGCCAGCAGTGATTGGTTGAACAATGAGCAGTTCTTC.

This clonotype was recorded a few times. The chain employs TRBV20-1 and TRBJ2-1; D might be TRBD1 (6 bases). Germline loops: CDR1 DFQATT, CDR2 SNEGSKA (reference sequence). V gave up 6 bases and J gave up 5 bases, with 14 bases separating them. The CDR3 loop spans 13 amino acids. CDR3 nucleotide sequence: TGCAGTGCCCTGGCAGGGGTTCACAATGAGCAGTTCTTC. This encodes CSALAGVHNEQFF.

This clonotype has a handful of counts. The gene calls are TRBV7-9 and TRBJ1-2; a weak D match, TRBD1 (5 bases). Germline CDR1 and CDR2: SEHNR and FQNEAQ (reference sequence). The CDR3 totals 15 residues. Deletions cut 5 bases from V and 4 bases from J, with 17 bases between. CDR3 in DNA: TGTGCCAGCAGCCGATCGGGGGAAGGGGCCTATGGCTACACCTTC. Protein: CASSRSGEGAYGYTF.

In DNA, the CDR3 is TGCAGTGCTATTCTTGAGAAAGGGGGTGCGGGAAGGGGGTACAATGAGCAGTTCTTC. Its protein is CSAILEKGGAGRGYNEQFF. The V call is TRBV20-1, the J call TRBJ2-1; D is perhaps TRBD1 or TRBD2 (6 bases each). In germline, CDR1 is DFQATT, CDR2 SNEGSKA (reference sequence). The CDR3 has 19 residues. The germline V and J ends were trimmed by 4 bases and 4 bases, with 29 bases remaining between them.

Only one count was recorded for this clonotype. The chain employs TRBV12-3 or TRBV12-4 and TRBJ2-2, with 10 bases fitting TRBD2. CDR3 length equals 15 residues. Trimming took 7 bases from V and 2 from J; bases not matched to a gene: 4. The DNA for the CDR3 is TGTGCCAGCACACTAGCGGGATCCAACACCGGGGAGCTGTTTTTT. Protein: CASTLAGSNTGELFF.

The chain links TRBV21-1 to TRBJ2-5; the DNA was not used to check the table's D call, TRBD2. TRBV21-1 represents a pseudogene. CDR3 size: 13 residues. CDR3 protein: CASSNPSGRGQYF. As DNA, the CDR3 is TGTGCCAGCAGCAACCCCAGCGGGAGGGGACAGTACTTC.

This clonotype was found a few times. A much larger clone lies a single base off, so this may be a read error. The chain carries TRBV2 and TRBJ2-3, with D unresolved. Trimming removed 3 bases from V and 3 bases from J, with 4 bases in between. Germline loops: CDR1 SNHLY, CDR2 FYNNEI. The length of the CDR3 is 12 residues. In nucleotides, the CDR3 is TGTGCCAGCAGTGAGTGGACAGATACGCAGTATTTT. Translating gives CASSEWTDTQYF.

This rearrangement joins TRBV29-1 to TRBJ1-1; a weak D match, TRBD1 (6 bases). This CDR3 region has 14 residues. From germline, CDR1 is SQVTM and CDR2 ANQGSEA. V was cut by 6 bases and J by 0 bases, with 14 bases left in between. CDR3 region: CSVVSGVMNTEAFF. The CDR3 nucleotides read TGCAGCGTGGTGTCAGGGGTCATGAACACTGAAGCTTTCTTT.

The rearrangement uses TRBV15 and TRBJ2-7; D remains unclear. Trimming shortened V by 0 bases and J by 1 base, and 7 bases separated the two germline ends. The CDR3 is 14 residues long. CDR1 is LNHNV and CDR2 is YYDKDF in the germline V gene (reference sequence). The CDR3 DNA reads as TGTGCCACCAGCAGAGATGTGGGTTCCTACGAGCAGTACTTC. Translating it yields CATSRDVGSYEQYF.

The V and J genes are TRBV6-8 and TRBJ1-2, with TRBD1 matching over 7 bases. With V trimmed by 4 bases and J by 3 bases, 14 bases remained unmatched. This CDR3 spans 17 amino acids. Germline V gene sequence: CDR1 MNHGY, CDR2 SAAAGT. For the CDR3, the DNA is TGTGCCAGCAGTTCGCAGTCAGGGGGGCATCCGTACTATGGCTACACCTTC. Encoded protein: CASSSQSGGHPYYGYTF.

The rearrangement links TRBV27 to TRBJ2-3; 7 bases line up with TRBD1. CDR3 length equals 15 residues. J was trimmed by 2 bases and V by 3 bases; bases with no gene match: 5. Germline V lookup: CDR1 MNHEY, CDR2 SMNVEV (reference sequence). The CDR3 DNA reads TGTGCCAGCAGTTTCCAACAGGGGACCACAGATACGCAGTATTTT. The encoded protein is CASSFQQGTTDTQYF.

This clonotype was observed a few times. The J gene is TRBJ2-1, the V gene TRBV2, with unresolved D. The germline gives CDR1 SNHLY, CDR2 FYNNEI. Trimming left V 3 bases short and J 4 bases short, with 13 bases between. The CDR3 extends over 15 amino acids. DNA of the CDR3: TGTGCCAGCAGTGAGTTGGCAACGAGATACAATGAGCAGTTCTTC. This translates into CASSELATRYNEQFF.

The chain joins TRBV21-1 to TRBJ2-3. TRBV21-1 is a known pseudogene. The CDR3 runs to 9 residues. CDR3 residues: CASGKPWYF. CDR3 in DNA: TGTGCCAGCGGAAAACCGTGGTATTTT.

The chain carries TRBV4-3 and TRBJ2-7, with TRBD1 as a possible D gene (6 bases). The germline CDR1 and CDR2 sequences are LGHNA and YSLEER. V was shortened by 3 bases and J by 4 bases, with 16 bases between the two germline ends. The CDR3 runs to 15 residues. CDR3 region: CASSHYRESGYEQYF. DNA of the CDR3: TGCGCCAGCAGCCATTACAGGGAGAGTGGATACGAGCAGTACTTC.

Here the CDR3 DNA reads TGTGCCAGCAGCCTGACGGTGGGGAACACTGAAGCTTTCTTT. This sequence encodes CASSLTVGNTEAFF. The genes are TRBV28 and TRBJ1-1, with D unresolved. The CDR3 loop spans 14 amino acids. The V end was cut by 6 bases, the J end by 1 base, with 12 bases between. CDR1 MDHEN and CDR2 SYDVKM come from the germline V gene.

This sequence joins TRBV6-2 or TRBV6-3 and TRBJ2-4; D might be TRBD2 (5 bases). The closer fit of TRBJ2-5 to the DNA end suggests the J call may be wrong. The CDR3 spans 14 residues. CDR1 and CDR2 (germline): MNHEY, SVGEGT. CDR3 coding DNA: TGTGCCAGCAGTTACGCTGTGCGGAGGGAGACCCAGTACTTC. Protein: CASSYAVRRETQYF.

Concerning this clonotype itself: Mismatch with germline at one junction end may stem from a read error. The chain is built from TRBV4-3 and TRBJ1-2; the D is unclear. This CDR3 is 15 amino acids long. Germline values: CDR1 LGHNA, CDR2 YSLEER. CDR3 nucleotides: TGCACCAGCAGCCAAGATACAGTGAGTGACTCTGGCTACACCTTC. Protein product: CTSSQDTVSDSGYTF.